The rows below give T cell receptor beta chains drawn from one sample of a study of blood T cell repertoires in COVID-19. Here immunoSEQ multiplex PCR was the method, and the copy in TCRdb shows in-frame clones only, minus some. This sample yields approximately 190,000 clones, of which 84% are seen a single time; roughly 3.1% belongs to the top ten. The sequencing input was PBMCs or T cells enriched from blood (not recorded which). The receptors originated from a woman aged 25-40 years who had been exposed to COVID-19. Each CDR3 is given with its conserved first and last residue. D genes are given only for firm matches. The size field is filled for only some rows; it gives once, few, many or a size class.

>TRBV3-1/TRBV3-2|.|TRBD2|TRBJ2-5
TGTGCCAGCAGCGAGAGACTAGCGGGACAAGAGACCCAGTACTTC
CASSERLAGQETQYF
>TRBV10-2|.|.|TRBJ1-2
TGCGCCAGCGCCCCGGGGGCTAACTATGGCTACACCTTC
CASAPGANYGYTF
>TRBV19|.|.|TRBJ1-3
TGTGCCAGTTGGGATTCCGGGGGATTAGGTTTTGGAAACACCATATATTTT
CASWDSGGLGFGNTIYF
>TRBV10-3|once|TRBD2|TRBJ2-5
TGTGCCATCAGCGGACTAGCCCAAGAGACCCAGTACTTC
CAISGLAQETQYF
>TRBV11-3|.|.|TRBJ1-5
TGTGCCAGCAGATGGAGGGCAGGCAATCAGCCCCAGCATTTT
CASRWRAGNQPQHF
>TRBV30|.|TRBD1|TRBJ2-3
TGTGCCTGGAACCAGCGACAGGGCTGGGTAGCAGATACGCAGTATTTT
CAWNQRQGWVADTQYF
>TRBV5-8|.|.|TRBJ1-1
TGTGCCACCCGGAAGGGGGGGGACACTGAAGCTTTCTTT
CATRKGGDTEAFF
>TRBV5-1|once|.|TRBJ2-7
TGCGCCAGCAGCTTAGGACTCCAGGTTTGGAACGAGCAGTACTTC
CASSLGLQVWNEQYF
>TRBV19|.|TRBD1|TRBJ1-6
TGTGCCAGTAGTATAAGGGGACAGGGTAATTCACCCCTCCACTTT
CASSIRGQGNSPLHF
>TRBV2|.|TRBD2|TRBJ2-7
TGTGCCAGCAGTGAAGCAGTAGCGGGGGGTGCCGAGCAGTACTTC
CASSEAVAGGAEQYF
>TRBV12-3/TRBV12-4|.|.|TRBJ2-1
TGTGCCAGCAGTCCGGGGGTGAGGAATGAGCAGTTCTTC
CASSPGVRNEQFF
>TRBV9|once|.|TRBJ2-1
TGTGCCAGCAGCGAATCTCGGGGGGCGGACAATGAGCAGTTCTTC
CASSESRGADNEQFF